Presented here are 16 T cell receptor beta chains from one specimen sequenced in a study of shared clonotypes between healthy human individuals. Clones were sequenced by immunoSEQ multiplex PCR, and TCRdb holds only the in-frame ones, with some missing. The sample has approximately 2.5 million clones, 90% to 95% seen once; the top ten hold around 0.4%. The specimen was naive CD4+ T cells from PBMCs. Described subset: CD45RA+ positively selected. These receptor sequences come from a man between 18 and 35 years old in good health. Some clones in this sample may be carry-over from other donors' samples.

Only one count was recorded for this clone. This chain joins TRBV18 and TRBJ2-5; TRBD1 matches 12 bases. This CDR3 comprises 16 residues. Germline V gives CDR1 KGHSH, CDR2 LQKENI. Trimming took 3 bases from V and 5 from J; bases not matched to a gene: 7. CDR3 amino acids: CASSPTGTGGSETQYF. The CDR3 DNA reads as TGTGCCAGCTCACCCACCGGGACAGGGGGCTCGGAGACCCAGTACTTC.

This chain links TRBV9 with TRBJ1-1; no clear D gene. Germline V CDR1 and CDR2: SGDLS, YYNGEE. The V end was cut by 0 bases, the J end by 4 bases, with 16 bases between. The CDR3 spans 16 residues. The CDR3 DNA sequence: TGTGCCAGCAGCGTAGGGCCGTTACTCCGGGGCACTGAAGCTTTCTTT. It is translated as CASSVGPLLRGTEAFF.

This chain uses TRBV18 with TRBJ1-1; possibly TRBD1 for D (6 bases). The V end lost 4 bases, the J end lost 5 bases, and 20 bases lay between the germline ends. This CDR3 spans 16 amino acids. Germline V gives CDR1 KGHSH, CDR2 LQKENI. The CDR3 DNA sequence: TGTGCCAGCTCACTGAGACAGGAGGGTTTTGGAACTGAAGCTTTCTTT. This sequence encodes CASSLRQEGFGTEAFF.

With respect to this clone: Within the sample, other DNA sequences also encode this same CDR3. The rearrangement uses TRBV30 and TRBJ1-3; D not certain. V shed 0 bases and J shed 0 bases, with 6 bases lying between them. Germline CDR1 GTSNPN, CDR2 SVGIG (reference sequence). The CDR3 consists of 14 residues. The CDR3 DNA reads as TGTGCCTGGAGTGTAACAGTCTCTGGAAACACCATATATTTT. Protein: CAWSVTVSGNTIYF.

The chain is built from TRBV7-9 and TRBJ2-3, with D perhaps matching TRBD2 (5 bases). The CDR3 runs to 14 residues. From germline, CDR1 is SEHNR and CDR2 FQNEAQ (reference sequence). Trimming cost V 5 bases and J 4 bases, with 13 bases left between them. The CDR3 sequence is CASSPYGVSDTQYF. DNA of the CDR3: TGTGCCAGCAGCCCCTACGGGGTGTCAGATACGCAGTATTTT. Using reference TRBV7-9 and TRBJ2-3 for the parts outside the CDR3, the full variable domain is DTGVSQNPRHKITKRGQNVTFRCDPISEHNRLYWYRQTLGQGPEFLTYFQNEAQLEKSRLLSDRFSAERPKGSFSTLEIQRTEQGDSAMYLCASSPYGVSDTQYFGPGTRLTVL.

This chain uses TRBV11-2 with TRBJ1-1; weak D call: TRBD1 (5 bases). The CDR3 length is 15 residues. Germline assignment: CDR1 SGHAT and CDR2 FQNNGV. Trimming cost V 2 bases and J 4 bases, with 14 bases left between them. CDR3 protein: CASSLLAGRGTEAFF. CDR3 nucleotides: TGTGCCAGCAGCTTATTGGCAGGGAGGGGCACTGAAGCTTTCTTT.

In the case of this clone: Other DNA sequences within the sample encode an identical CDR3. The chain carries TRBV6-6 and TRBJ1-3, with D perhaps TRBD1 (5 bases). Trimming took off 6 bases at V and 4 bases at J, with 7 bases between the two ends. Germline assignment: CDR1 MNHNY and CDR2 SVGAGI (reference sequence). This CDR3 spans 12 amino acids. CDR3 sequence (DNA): TGTGCCAGCAGCCAGGGAGGAAACACCATATATTTT. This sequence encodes CASSQGGNTIYF.

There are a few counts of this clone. CDR3: CAWSTGDYSNQPQHF. CDR3 sequence (DNA): TGTGCCTGGAGTACCGGGGATTATAGCAATCAGCCCCAGCATTTT. This chain links TRBV30 with TRBJ1-5; D remains unclear. Trimming removed 2 bases from V and 0 bases from J, with 11 bases in between. The CDR3 has 15 amino acids. From germline, CDR1 is GTSNPN and CDR2 SVGIG (reference sequence).

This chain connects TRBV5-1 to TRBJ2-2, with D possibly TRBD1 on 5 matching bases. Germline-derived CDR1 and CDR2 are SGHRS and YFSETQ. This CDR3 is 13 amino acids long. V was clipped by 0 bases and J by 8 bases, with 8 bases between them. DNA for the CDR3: TGCGCCAGCAGCTTGGCAGGGCTGGGGGAGCTGTTTTTT. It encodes CASSLAGLGELFF.

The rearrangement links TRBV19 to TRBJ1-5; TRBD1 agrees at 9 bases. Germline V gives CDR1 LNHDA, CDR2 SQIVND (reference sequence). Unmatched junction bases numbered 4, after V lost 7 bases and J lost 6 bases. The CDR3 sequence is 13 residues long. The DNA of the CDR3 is TGTGCCAGTACGACAGGGGGAGGTCAGCCCCAGCATTTT. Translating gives CASTTGGGQPQHF.

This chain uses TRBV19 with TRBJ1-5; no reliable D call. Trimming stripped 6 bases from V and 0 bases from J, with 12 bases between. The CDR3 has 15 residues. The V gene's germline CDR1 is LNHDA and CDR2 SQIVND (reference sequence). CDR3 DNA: TGTGCCAGTAGCCTCCCACGTTATAGCAATCAGCCCCAGCATTTT. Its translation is CASSLPRYSNQPQHF.

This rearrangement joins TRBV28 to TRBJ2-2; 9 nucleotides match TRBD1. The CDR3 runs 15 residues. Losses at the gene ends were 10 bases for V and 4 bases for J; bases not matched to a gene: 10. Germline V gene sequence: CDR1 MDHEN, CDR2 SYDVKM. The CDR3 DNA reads TGTGCCACCAGACGGACAGGGGAAGCCACCGGGGAGCTGTTTTTT. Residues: CATRRTGEATGELFF.

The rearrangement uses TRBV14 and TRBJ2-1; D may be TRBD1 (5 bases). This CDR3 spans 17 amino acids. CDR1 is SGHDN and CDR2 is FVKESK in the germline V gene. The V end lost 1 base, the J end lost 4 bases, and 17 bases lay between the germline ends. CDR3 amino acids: CASSQVRELTTYNEQFF. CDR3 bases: TGTGCCAGCAGCCAAGTCAGGGAACTCACAACTTACAATGAGCAGTTCTTC.

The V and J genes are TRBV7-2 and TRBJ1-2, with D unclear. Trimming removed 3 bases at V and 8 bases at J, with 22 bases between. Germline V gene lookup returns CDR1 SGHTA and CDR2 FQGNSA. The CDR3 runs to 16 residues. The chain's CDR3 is CASSLTPTSLSGGYTF. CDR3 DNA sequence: TGTGCCAGCAGCTTGACCCCTACAAGTCTAAGTGGAGGCTACACCTTC.

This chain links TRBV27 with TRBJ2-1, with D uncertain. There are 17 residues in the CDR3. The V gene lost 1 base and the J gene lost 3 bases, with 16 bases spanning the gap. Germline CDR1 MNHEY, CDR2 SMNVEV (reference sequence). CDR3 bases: TGTGCCAGCAGTTTATTTTATCCGGAACCTCTCTACAATGAGCAGTTCTTC. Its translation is CASSLFYPEPLYNEQFF.

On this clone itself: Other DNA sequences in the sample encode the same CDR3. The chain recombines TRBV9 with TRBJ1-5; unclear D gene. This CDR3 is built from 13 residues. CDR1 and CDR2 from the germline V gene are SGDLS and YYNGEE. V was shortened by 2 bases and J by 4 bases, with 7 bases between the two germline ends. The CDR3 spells CASSVDDNQPQHF. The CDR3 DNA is TGTGCCAGCAGCGTCGACGATAATCAGCCCCAGCATTTT.